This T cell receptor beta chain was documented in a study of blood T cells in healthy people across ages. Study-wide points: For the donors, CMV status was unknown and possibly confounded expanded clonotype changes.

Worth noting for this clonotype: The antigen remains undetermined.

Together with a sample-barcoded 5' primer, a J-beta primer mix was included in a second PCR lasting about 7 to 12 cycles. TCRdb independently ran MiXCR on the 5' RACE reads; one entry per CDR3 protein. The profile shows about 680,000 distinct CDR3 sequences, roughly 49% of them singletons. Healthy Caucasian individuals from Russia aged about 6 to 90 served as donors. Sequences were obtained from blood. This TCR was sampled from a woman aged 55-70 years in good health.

CDR3 region: CASSRTSSYNEQYF. The DNA of the CDR3 is TGTGCCAGCAGCAGGACTAGCTCCTACAATGAGCAGTACTTC. The genes are TRBV12-3 or TRBV12-4 and TRBJ2-1; 8 bases line up with TRBD2. Judging by the DNA end, TRBJ2-7 fits better; the J call may be wrong. The CDR3 loop spans 14 amino acids.